What follows are 6 T cell receptor beta chains derived from one specimen sequenced in a study of shared clonotypes between healthy human individuals. Data came from immunoSEQ multiplex PCR; TCRdb stores just in-frame clones and leaves some out. The data contain approximately 95,000 clones, about two thirds of them singletons. Sequenced sample: memory CD8+ T cells sorted from blood. Specified subset: CD45RO+ cells pooled with CCR7-negative TemRA cells. These receptors all stem from a man aged 30 to 39 in good health.

The V and J genes are TRBV6-4 and TRBJ2-3; D unclear. CDR1 and CDR2 (germline): MRHNA, SNTAGT. V lost 4 bases and J lost 2, with 7 bases in between. The CDR3 has 13 amino acids. The CDR3 nucleotides are TGTGCCAGCAGTGTAAGCCTCACAGATACGCAGTATTTT. Its protein product is CASSVSLTDTQYF.

The chain carries TRBV11-3 and TRBJ2-2; weak D call: TRBD1 (5 bases). The CDR3 spans 17 residues. The V gene lost 1 base and the J gene lost 0 bases, with 12 bases spanning the gap. From germline, CDR1 is SGHNT and CDR2 YENEEA. In nucleotides, the CDR3 is TGTGCCAGCAGCTTAGTTGGCTGGGGCACGAACACCGGGGAGCTGTTTTTT. This codes for CASSLVGWGTNTGELFF.

This clone has more than one count but fewer than ten. The chain carries TRBV2 and TRBJ1-5; 7 bases align to TRBD1. The trim removed 4 bases at V and 4 bases at J, leaving 4 bases unmatched. There are 14 residues in the CDR3. Per germline, CDR1 SNHLY and CDR2 FYNNEI. The CDR3 region has the DNA TGTGCCAGCAGTGCAGTACAGGGGAATCAGCCCCAGCATTTT. The encoded protein is CASSAVQGNQPQHF.

This clone was seen at least ten times. The chain joins TRBV30 to TRBJ1-5; 9 bases map to TRBD1. Losses at the gene ends were 5 bases for V and 7 bases for J; bases not matched to a gene: 12. Looked up from germline, CDR1 is GTSNPN and CDR2 is SVGIG (reference sequence). This CDR3 is 15 amino acids long. The CDR3 DNA sequence: TGTGCCTGGCAGACCGGACAGGGGTTACAGCAGCCCCAGCATTTT. Its translation is CAWQTGQGLQQPQHF.

Regarding this clone: With a far larger clone one base away, a read error is the likely cause. The rearrangement joins TRBV2 to TRBJ2-7; 10 bases map to TRBD2. Unmatched junction bases numbered 2, after V lost 6 bases and J lost 3 bases. The germline V gene has CDR1 SNHLY and CDR2 FYNNEI. The CDR3 contains 13 residues. This CDR3 is CASSRTSGYEQYF. In nucleotides, the CDR3 is TGTGCCAGCAGCCGGACTAGCGGCTACGAGCAGTACTTC. Combining the CDR3 with reference TRBV2 and TRBJ2-7 gives the whole variable domain EPEVTQTPSHQVTQMGQEVILRCVPISNHLYFYWYRQILGQKVEFLVSFYNNEISEKSEIFDDQFSVERPDGSNFTLKIRSTKLEDSAMYFCASSRTSGYEQYFGPGTRLTVT.

CDR3 coding DNA: TGTGCCAGCAGCTTAGATGGGGGAACCTACAATGAGCAGTTCTTC. Protein: CASSLDGGTYNEQFF. This rearrangement joins TRBV11-3 to TRBJ2-1; D may correspond to TRBD1 or TRBD2 (5 bases each). V dropped 0 bases and J dropped 2 bases, with 8 bases sitting between them. The germline gives CDR1 SGHNT, CDR2 YENEEA. CDR3 length: 15 residues.